A single sample is the source of the 26 T cell receptor beta chains below, sequenced in a study of graft-versus-host responses after intestinal transplantation. The method was immunoSEQ multiplex PCR; TCRdb's version includes in-frame clones alone and lacks a portion of them. The table includes roughly 62,000 clones, under 95% detected once. The sample was PBMCs, taken about 120 days after intestinal transplantation. The receptors were sampled from a human patient who received an intestinal transplant, so some T cells may come from the graft donor.

The chain links TRBV5-1 to TRBJ2-1, with a tentative D call TRBD1 (6 bases). CDR1 is SGHRS, CDR2 YFSETQ, per germline. V was trimmed by 2 bases and J by 6 bases, leaving 15 bases between them. The CDR3 is 15 residues long. The CDR3 region has the DNA TGCGCCAGCAGCTTCCAAACAGGGAAGGGCAATGAGCAGTTCTTC. It codes for CASSFQTGKGNEQFF. The full variable domain, its missing parts supplied by reference TRBV5-1 and TRBJ2-1, is KAGVTQTPRYLIKTRGQQVTLSCSPISGHRSVSWYQQTPGQGLQFLFEYFSETQRNKGNFPGRFSGRQFSNSRSEMNVSTLELGDSALYLCASSFQTGKGNEQFFGPGTRLTVL.

The V gene is TRBV7-9, the J gene TRBJ2-7; D possibly corresponds to TRBD2 (5 bases). CDR3 length equals 12 residues. Germline V lookup: CDR1 SEHNR, CDR2 FQNEAQ (reference sequence). V was clipped by 4 bases and J by 4 bases, with 8 bases between them. CDR3 nucleotide sequence: TGTGCCAGCAGCTGGCGAGGGTACGAGCAGTACTTC. It specifies CASSWRGYEQYF.

This sequence joins TRBV27 and TRBJ1-1; D gene unclear. The CDR3 length is 15 residues. Trimming removed 0 bases at V and 5 bases at J, with 13 bases between. Germline V gene data show CDR1 as MNHEY and CDR2 as SMNVEV (reference sequence). The CDR3 spells CASSLSRGIYTEAFF. For the CDR3, the DNA is TGTGCCAGCAGTTTATCGAGAGGGATTTATACTGAAGCTTTCTTT.

This clone was seen just once. This sequence joins TRBV15 and TRBJ2-5, with 8 bases fitting TRBD1. The tail of the sequence fits TRBJ2-7 better, so the J call may be wrong. The V gene's germline CDR1 is LNHNV and CDR2 YYDKDF (reference sequence). This CDR3 has 15 amino acids. As DNA, the CDR3 is TGTGCCACCAGCAGAGATGGGCAGGGGGCCGACGAGCAGTACTTC. Amino acid sequence: CATSRDGQGADEQYF.

The genes are TRBV7-4 and TRBJ2-5; D possibly corresponds to TRBD2 (6 bases). The CDR3 spans 17 residues. The germline V gene encodes CDR1 SGHVT and CDR2 SQSDAQ. The V gene lost 1 base and the J gene lost 5 bases, with 20 bases spanning the gap. For the CDR3, the DNA is TGTGCCAGCAGCTTAGACCCGCCCGAGCAGGCGGGGGAGACCCAGTACTTC. Translation gives CASSLDPPEQAGETQYF.

V is TRBV30 and J is TRBJ2-7; maybe TRBD1 (6 bases). Germline CDR1 reads GTSNPN; CDR2 reads SVGIG (reference sequence). V was shortened by 6 bases and J by 2 bases, with 14 bases between the two germline ends. This CDR3 contains 13 residues. The DNA for the CDR3 is TGTGCCTGTCGGGTCCAGGGGACCTACGAGCAGTACTTC. It yields the protein CACRVQGTYEQYF.

The chain joins TRBV19 to TRBJ2-1; possible D gene TRBD2, 6 bases. The CDR3 is 12 amino acids. Looked up from germline, CDR1 is LNHDA and CDR2 is SQIVND (reference sequence). Trimming shortened V by 10 bases and J by 4 bases, and 11 bases separated the two germline ends. The CDR3 nucleotides read TGTGCCACGGGGGACTCATACAATGAGCAGTTCTTC. It encodes CATGDSYNEQFF.

The chain links TRBV7-8 to TRBJ1-5; 7 bases are shared with TRBD1. Germline CDR1 is SGHVS and CDR2 is FQNEAQ. The CDR3 has 14 residues. V was pared by 4 bases and J by 6 bases, with 6 bases of the junction left unmatched. CDR3 coding DNA: TGTGCCAGCAGCTCCTGGACAGGCACTCAGCCCCAGCATTTT. Protein product: CASSSWTGTQPQHF.

The chain links TRBV4-2 to TRBJ2-1, with 8 bases fitting TRBD2. Germline V gene lookup returns CDR1 LGHNA and CDR2 YNFKEQ. Unmatched junction bases numbered 8, after V lost 5 bases and J lost 5 bases. The CDR3 is 15 amino acids. The CDR3 nucleotides are TGTGCCAGCAGCACCCTTGGACTAGCCGACAATGAGCAGTTCTTC. It specifies CASSTLGLADNEQFF.

The CDR3 here is CASTRGQQYLSGANVLTF. CDR3 bases: TGTGCCAGCACCCGAGGGCAACAGTACCTCTCTGGGGCCAACGTCCTGACTTTC. The V gene is TRBV4-2, the J gene TRBJ2-6, with TRBD2 as a possible D gene (5 bases). Per germline, CDR1 LGHNA and CDR2 YNFKEQ. The V end lost 7 bases, the J end lost 0 bases, and 19 bases lay between the germline ends. The length of the CDR3 is 18 residues.

A single count supports this clone. This chain uses TRBV28 with TRBJ1-5, with D possibly matching TRBD1 (5 bases). V gave up 2 bases and J gave up 5 bases, with 16 bases separating them. There are 16 residues in the CDR3. The germline CDR1 and CDR2 sequences are MDHEN and SYDVKM. CDR3 bases: TGTGCCAGCAGTTTACCGCAGGGTACAGACGATCAGCCCCAGCATTTT. Protein product: CASSLPQGTDDQPQHF.

The rearrangement links TRBV6-5 to TRBJ1-2, with D tentatively TRBD1 (5 bases). Between the trimmed V and J ends, which lost 6 bases and 8 bases, there was a span of 16 bases. The CDR3 contains 13 residues. Germline CDR1 and CDR2: MNHEY and SVGAGI. The CDR3 protein is CASSVRGELGYTF. CDR3 sequence (DNA): TGTGCCAGCAGCGTAAGAGGGGAGTTGGGCTACACCTTC.

This chain uses TRBV30 with TRBJ1-3, with D perhaps TRBD1 (6 bases). The CDR3 contains 13 residues. Per the germline V gene, CDR1 is GTSNPN and CDR2 is SVGIG (reference sequence). Trimming stripped 5 bases from V and 0 bases from J, with 8 bases between. CDR3 sequence reads: CAWEQGSGNTIYF. The CDR3 nucleotides read TGTGCCTGGGAACAGGGCTCTGGAAACACCATATATTTT.

This clone was counted once. The chain carries TRBV6-4 and TRBJ2-7, with 8 bases fitting TRBD1. The CDR3 has 14 residues. Losses at the gene ends were 4 bases for V and 6 bases for J; bases not matched to a gene: 8. Germline CDR1 reads MRHNA; CDR2 reads SNTAGT. The CDR3 sequence: CASSGRTGMGEQYF. The CDR3 nucleotides are TGTGCCAGCAGTGGCCGGACAGGGATGGGCGAGCAGTACTTC.

The V call is TRBV28, the J call TRBJ2-1; 9 nucleotides agree with TRBD1. CDR3 length equals 15 residues. CDR1 and CDR2 (germline): MDHEN, SYDVKM. V was pared by 6 bases and J by 3 bases, with 6 bases of the junction left unmatched. The CDR3 nucleotides are TGTGCCAGCAGACCAACAGGGGGCGGCTACAATGAGCAGTTCTTC. Translated, it gives CASRPTGGGYNEQFF. Drawing the rest from reference TRBV28 and TRBJ2-1, the complete variable domain is DVKVTQSSRYLVKRTGEKVFLECVQDMDHENMFWYRQDPGLGLRLIYFSYDVKMKEKGDIPEGYSVSREKKERFSLILESASTNQTSMYLCASRPTGGGYNEQFFGPGTRLTVL.

The chain employs TRBV7-8 and TRBJ1-3; D is ambiguous. The CDR3 runs 15 residues. V dropped 5 bases and J dropped 0 bases, with 11 bases sitting between them. Germline CDR1 is SGHVS and CDR2 is FQNEAQ. Written as DNA, the CDR3 is TGTGCCAGCAGCCCCATTCCGGTCTCTGGAAACACCATATATTTT. This gives the protein CASSPIPVSGNTIYF.

This chain links TRBV5-4 with TRBJ2-1; maybe TRBD1 (6 bases). This CDR3 comprises 14 residues. Germline V gene lookup returns CDR1 SGHNT and CDR2 YYREEE (reference sequence). The germline V and J ends were trimmed by 0 bases and 9 bases, with 13 bases remaining between them. CDR3 region: CASSLGGQLIEQFF. The CDR3 DNA reads TGTGCCAGCAGCTTGGGTGGACAGTTGATTGAGCAGTTCTTC.

The chain has TRBV5-1 and TRBJ2-3; weak D call: TRBD2 (5 bases). Trimming shortened V by 0 bases and J by 2 bases, and 10 bases separated the two germline ends. CDR3 length equals 15 residues. Germline V gives CDR1 SGHRS, CDR2 YFSETQ. The chain's CDR3 is CASSLVPSSTDTQYF. Written as DNA, the CDR3 is TGCGCCAGCAGCTTGGTCCCTAGCTCCACAGATACGCAGTATTTT.

The chain carries TRBV4-1 and TRBJ2-7; 8 nucleotides agree with TRBD1. CDR3 size: 14 residues. With V trimmed by 5 bases and J by 6 bases, 9 bases remained unmatched. Germline lookup yields CDR1 MGHRA and CDR2 YSYEKL. The CDR3 DNA sequence: TGCGCCAGCAGCTTACGGACAGGGTCAGCCGAGCAGTACTTC. This codes for CASSLRTGSAEQYF.

The gene calls are TRBV28 and TRBJ2-7; possible D gene TRBD1, 6 bases. The CDR3 is made up of 15 amino acids. Germline assignment: CDR1 MDHEN and CDR2 SYDVKM. The CDR3 coding sequence is TGTGCTAAAGTACAACTGGGGACAATCTCTCGCGAGCAGTACTTC. Its translation: CAKVQLGTISREQYF.

V is TRBV11-2 and J is TRBJ2-5; possibly TRBD2 for D (5 bases). V shed 0 bases and J shed 1 base, with 9 bases lying between them. This CDR3 contains 15 residues. The germline V gene has CDR1 SGHAT and CDR2 FQNNGV. CDR3 sequence (DNA): TGTGCCAGCAGCTTAGATCGGGGATTCCAAGAGACCCAGTACTTC. This codes for CASSLDRGFQETQYF.

The chain couples TRBV7-8 to TRBJ2-7; 11 positions agree with TRBD2. This CDR3 has 15 residues. The trim removed 4 bases at V and 0 bases at J, leaving 2 bases unmatched. Germline V CDR1 and CDR2: SGHVS, FQNEAQ. DNA of the CDR3: TGTGCCAGCAGCTCCACTAGCGGGAGCTCCTACGAGCAGTACTTC. It specifies CASSSTSGSSYEQYF.

The V call is TRBV6-4, the J call TRBJ1-1; 8 bases agree with TRBD1. The CDR3 consists of 14 residues. Germline V gives CDR1 MRHNA, CDR2 SNTAGT. V trimming: 5 bases; J trimming: 1 base; junction bases outside the gene matches: 3. The CDR3 region is CASSSGQANTEAFF. The CDR3 DNA follows: TGTGCCAGCAGTTCGGGACAGGCGAACACTGAAGCTTTCTTT.

The chain couples TRBV27 to TRBJ2-7; the D gene is possibly TRBD1 (6 bases). The CDR3 sequence is 13 residues long. With 3 bases removed from V and 6 bases from J, the gap between germline ends came to 12 bases. Per the germline V gene, CDR1 is MNHEY and CDR2 is SMNVEV (reference sequence). The CDR3 DNA reads TGTGCCAGCAGTTTTGTGGGGGCGCGCGAGCAGTACTTC. Its protein product is CASSFVGAREQYF.

The chain joins TRBV27 to TRBJ2-7, with D unclear. Germline CDR1 is MNHEY and CDR2 is SMNVEV (reference sequence). V was shortened by 3 bases and J by 0 bases, with 9 bases between the two germline ends. CDR3 length: 14 residues. The CDR3 protein is CASSFFGSSYEQYF. As DNA, the CDR3 is TGTGCCAGCAGTTTTTTCGGCAGCTCCTACGAGCAGTACTTC.

The chain has TRBV7-6 and TRBJ2-1; no definite D call. V was cut by 1 base and J by 6 bases, with 10 bases left in between. Germline V lookup: CDR1 SGHVS, CDR2 FNYEAQ. This CDR3 region has 14 residues. CDR3 region: CASSLGTVPNEQFF. CDR3 nucleotides: TGTGCCAGCAGCTTAGGAACAGTTCCCAATGAGCAGTTCTTC.